The T cell receptor (beta chain) under discussion was sequenced for a study of T cell responses to AZD1222 COVID-19 vaccine. Study findings and constraints: Just a handful of AZD1222 recipients were seropositive at baseline. Spike-specific TCR breadth and depth were elevated following two AZD1222 doses. Donors were largely white British and mainly female; clonal diversity was possibly underestimated.

Sequencing was performed with immunoSEQ multiplex PCR; in TCRdb, only in-frame clones are kept and a portion is missing. This sample yields 85,000 to 100,000 clones, of which 80% to 90% are seen a single time; 6.3% belongs to the top ten. CDR1 is MGHRA, CDR2 YSYEKL, per germline. CDR3 length: 15 residues. The germline V and J ends were trimmed by 1 base and 11 bases, with 18 bases remaining between them. With respect to this clone: What it binds is unknown.

The specimen was peripheral blood, collected on day 0 of AZD1222 vaccination. This chain joins TRBV4-1 and TRBJ1-5; a possible D gene is TRBD1 (6 bases). The TCR comes from an adult in good health. CDR3 nucleotides: TGCGCCAGCAGCCAAGGGCAGGGGCTCGCGGCGGCCCAGCATTTT. Protein sequence: CASSQGQGLAAAQHF.